Listed below are T cell receptor beta chains from one sample, sequenced in a study of CD8 T cells in Susac syndrome. MiXCR, applied by TCRdb to the immunoSEQ multiplex PCR reads, yields one record per CDR3 protein. This table has approximately 180,000 distinct CDR3 sequences, approximately 95% appearing once. Sequencing used CD4+ T cells from PBMCs. These TCRs come from a human donor with multiple sclerosis. Both conserved end residues are part of each CDR3. Fields, in order: D gene, J gene, V gene, clone size, CDR3 DNA, CDR3 protein. D genes are given only for firm matches. Some rows have no size entry. The others give once, few or many, or a class for an expanded clone.

D: NA; J: TRBJ1-1; V: TRBV18; size: NA; DNA: TGTGCCAGCTCACCAGGGATGGACACTGAAGCTTTCTTT; CDR3: CASSPGMDTEAFF
D: NA; J: TRBJ1-1; V: TRBV3-1; size: once; DNA: TGTGCCAGCAGCCCACAAACAGGGTATACTGAAGCTTTCTTT; CDR3: CASSPQTGYTEAFF
D: NA; J: TRBJ1-2; V: TRBV12-3/TRBV12-4; size: NA; DNA: TGTGCCAGCAGTTTAGCGGACAGCTATGGCTACACCTTC; CDR3: CASSLADSYGYTF
D: NA; J: TRBJ1-1; V: TRBV29-1; size: once; DNA: TGCAGCGTTGATGGGAACTTGAACACTGAAGCTTTCTTT; CDR3: CSVDGNLNTEAFF
D: NA; J: TRBJ2-6; V: TRBV30; size: NA; DNA: TGTGCCTGGAGTCCCAATTACTCTGGGGCCAACGTCCTGACTTTC; CDR3: CAWSPNYSGANVLTF
D: NA; J: TRBJ2-1; V: TRBV28; size: NA; DNA: TGTGCCAGCAGTTTATCCCACGGTGAGCAGTTCTTC; CDR3: CASSLSHGEQFF
D: NA; J: TRBJ2-1; V: TRBV29-1; size: NA; DNA: TGCAGCGTTGTGAGGGCAGGGTTGGGGAATGAGCAGTTCTTC; CDR3: CSVVRAGLGNEQFF
D: NA; J: TRBJ2-5; V: TRBV7-9; size: NA; DNA: TGTGCCAGCCGTGAGAGAACCCAAGAGACCCAGTACTTC; CDR3: CASRERTQETQYF
D: TRBD2; J: TRBJ2-3; V: TRBV20-1; size: NA; DNA: TGCAGTGCTAGGGGACTAGCGGGGGAGAGCACAGATACGCAGTATTTT; CDR3: CSARGLAGESTDTQYF
D: NA; J: TRBJ1-1; V: TRBV7-3; size: NA; DNA: TGTGCCAGCAGGTTTCGACCGTCGAACACTGAAGCTTTCTTT; CDR3: CASRFRPSNTEAFF
D: NA; J: TRBJ1-6; V: TRBV7-6; size: once; DNA: TGTGCCAGCAGCCCCAGGGGTCTAAGGGGCGATTCACCCCTCCACTTT; CDR3: CASSPRGLRGDSPLHF
D: NA; J: TRBJ2-5; V: TRBV9; size: NA; DNA: TGTGCCAGCAGCGTAGGGCCTAGCGCCGAAGAGACCCAGTACTTC; CDR3: CASSVGPSAEETQYF
D: NA; J: TRBJ2-7; V: TRBV5-6; size: NA; DNA: TGTGCCAGCAGCTTGATGGGGTTGGGGTACGAGCAGTACTTC; CDR3: CASSLMGLGYEQYF
D: NA; J: TRBJ1-1; V: TRBV2; size: NA; DNA: TGTGCCAGCACCCTAATCAATGGTGGGGGCACTGAAGCTTTCTTT; CDR3: CASTLINGGGTEAFF
D: NA; J: TRBJ2-3; V: TRBV3-1; size: NA; DNA: TGTGCCAGCAGCCATATTCGGGTTCACCGGCGGTATTTT; CDR3: CASSHIRVHRRYF
D: TRBD1; J: TRBJ1-5; V: TRBV2; size: NA; DNA: TGTGCCAGCAGGATGGACAGGGTTGGAACTCAGCCCCAGCATTTT; CDR3: CASRMDRVGTQPQHF
D: NA; J: TRBJ2-1; V: TRBV20-1; size: NA; DNA: TGCAGTGCTAGTCGGCAGCAGATTGAGCAGTTCTTC; CDR3: CSASRQQIEQFF
D: NA; J: TRBJ2-7; V: TRBV2; size: once; DNA: TGTGCCAGCAGAACCGACAGCCTCGTCTCCTACGAGCAGTACTTC; CDR3: CASRTDSLVSYEQYF
D: NA; J: TRBJ2-7; V: TRBV20-1; size: NA; DNA: TGCAGTGCTAGTAGCAGGAAGGCCGAGCAGTACTTC; CDR3: CSASSRKAEQYF
D: TRBD1; J: TRBJ2-7; V: TRBV4-3; size: NA; DNA: TGCGCCAGCAGCCAAGATCAGGGACAGGGGGAGCAGTACTTC; CDR3: CASSQDQGQGEQYF
D: TRBD1; J: TRBJ2-7; V: TRBV25-1; size: few; DNA: TGTGCCAGCAGCTCGGACAGGGCTTACGAGCAGTACTTC; CDR3: CASSSDRAYEQYF
D: NA; J: TRBJ2-7; V: TRBV29-1; size: NA; DNA: TGCAGCGTTGACAGGGTTGGCGAGCAGTACTTC; CDR3: CSVDRVGEQYF
D: NA; J: TRBJ2-5; V: TRBV6-6; size: once; DNA: TGTGCCAGCAGTTACCCCACGGGGACCCAGTACTTC; CDR3: CASSYPTGTQYF
D: NA; J: TRBJ2-5; V: TRBV11-1; size: NA; DNA: TGTGCCAGCAGCTTTAGTCGACTGGAGACCCAGTACTTC; CDR3: CASSFSRLETQYF
D: TRBD2; J: TRBJ2-5; V: TRBV7-9; size: NA; DNA: TGTGCCAGCATCCGGGAGGGTCCAGAGACCCAGTACTTC; CDR3: CASIREGPETQYF
D: NA; J: TRBJ2-1; V: TRBV6-5; size: NA; DNA: TGTGCCAGCAGTTCCTACAGGGTCAATGAGCAGTTCTTC; CDR3: CASSSYRVNEQFF
D: NA; J: TRBJ1-2; V: TRBV10-3; size: NA; DNA: TGTGCCATCAGTGACGGACAGTACTATGGCTACACCTTC; CDR3: CAISDGQYYGYTF
D: TRBD1; J: TRBJ1-2; V: TRBV12-5; size: NA; DNA: TGTGCTAGTGGTTTGGGACAGGGCTATCCTAACTATGGCTACACCTTC; CDR3: CASGLGQGYPNYGYTF
D: NA; J: TRBJ1-2; V: TRBV12-3/TRBV12-4; size: NA; DNA: TGTGCCAGCAGGGCCACTGCACAGGGCTTCTATGGCTACACCTTC; CDR3: CASRATAQGFYGYTF
D: TRBD2; J: TRBJ2-1; V: TRBV3-1; size: NA; DNA: TGTGCCAGCAGGGCGACTAGCGGGGGATTTGGCAATGAGCAGTTCTTC; CDR3: CASRATSGGFGNEQFF
D: TRBD1; J: TRBJ1-3; V: TRBV29-1; size: NA; DNA: TGCAGCGTATCGACCGGACAGGGATCCGGAAACACCATATATTTT; CDR3: CSVSTGQGSGNTIYF
D: NA; J: TRBJ2-7; V: TRBV20-1; size: once; DNA: TGCAGTGCTAGAGATCTGGAATACGAGCAGTACTTC; CDR3: CSARDLEYEQYF
D: NA; J: TRBJ2-1; V: TRBV30; size: NA; DNA: TGTGCCTGGAGCTCCGGGGTCAGCTCCTACAATGAGCAGTTCTTC; CDR3: CAWSSGVSSYNEQFF
D: TRBD1; J: TRBJ1-2; V: TRBV5-6; size: NA; DNA: TGTGCCAGCAGCTACGGGACAGGGTATGGCTACACCTTC; CDR3: CASSYGTGYGYTF
D: NA; J: TRBJ2-6; V: TRBV18; size: NA; DNA: TGTGCCAGCTCACCGTTAAGGGGTTCCCGGGCCAACGTCCTGACTTTC; CDR3: CASSPLRGSRANVLTF
D: NA; J: TRBJ1-2; V: TRBV11-1; size: NA; DNA: TGTGCCAGCAGCTTAGCTTTAAGCTATGGCTACACCTTC; CDR3: CASSLALSYGYTF
D: TRBD1; J: TRBJ2-1; V: TRBV6-5; size: once; DNA: TGTGCCAGCAGCCGGGACAGGGTAGTAGGTGAGCAGTTCTTC; CDR3: CASSRDRVVGEQFF
D: NA; J: TRBJ2-1; V: TRBV2; size: NA; DNA: TGTGCCAGCAGTGAGTCCGGGGGAGGCAATGAGCAGTTCTTC; CDR3: CASSESGGGNEQFF
D: NA; J: TRBJ1-1; V: TRBV12-3/TRBV12-4; size: NA; DNA: TGTGCCAGCAGTTTAATCGGGAACACTGAAGCTTTCTTT; CDR3: CASSLIGNTEAFF
D: TRBD1; J: TRBJ2-7; V: TRBV20-1; size: NA; DNA: TGCAGTGCTAGAAGAGCGGGACAGGGGGACGAGCAGTACTTC; CDR3: CSARRAGQGDEQYF
D: TRBD2; J: TRBJ2-2; V: TRBV3-1; size: NA; DNA: TGTGCCAGCAGCCTTCAACCGGGACTAGTTATCGGGGAGCTGTTTTTT; CDR3: CASSLQPGLVIGELFF
D: NA; J: TRBJ2-5; V: TRBV29-1; size: NA; DNA: TGCAGCGGAAAGGTTCAAGAGACCCAGTACTTC; CDR3: CSGKVQETQYF
D: TRBD1; J: TRBJ2-7; V: TRBV6-2/TRBV6-3; size: NA; DNA: TGTGCCACGGGAAGGGACAGCTACGAGCAGTACTTC; CDR3: CATGRDSYEQYF
D: TRBD1; J: TRBJ1-2; V: TRBV12-5; size: NA; DNA: TGTGCTAGTGCCTTGGACAGGAACCTTAATTTCGCAACTAACTATGGCTACACCTTC; CDR3: CASALDRNLNFATNYGYTF
D: NA; J: TRBJ2-7; V: TRBV29-1; size: NA; DNA: TGCAGCACACGGGACGGGGTCTCCTACGAGCAGTACTTC; CDR3: CSTRDGVSYEQYF
D: TRBD1; J: TRBJ1-1; V: TRBV5-1; size: NA; DNA: TGCGCCAGCAGCTCTCAGGGGGGCCTGAACACTGAAGCTTTCTTT; CDR3: CASSSQGGLNTEAFF
D: TRBD2; J: TRBJ2-1; V: TRBV20-1; size: NA; DNA: TGCAGTGCTAGCCTAGCGGGGGGCCGATCCTACAATGAGCAGTTCTTC; CDR3: CSASLAGGRSYNEQFF
D: NA; J: TRBJ1-1; V: TRBV3-1; size: NA; DNA: TGTGCCAGCAGCCAGCAAGTGAGGTCTGAAGCTTTCTTT; CDR3: CASSQQVRSEAFF
D: TRBD1; J: TRBJ1-1; V: TRBV29-1; size: NA; DNA: TGCAGCGTTGAGAGGGGGCTAAACACTGAAGCTTTCTTT; CDR3: CSVERGLNTEAFF
D: TRBD1; J: TRBJ2-5; V: TRBV7-9; size: NA; DNA: TGTGCCAGCAGCTTAGGGACAGGGGAAGAGACCCAGTACTTC; CDR3: CASSLGTGEETQYF
D: NA; J: TRBJ1-5; V: TRBV30; size: NA; DNA: TGTGCCTGGGGACGGGCGCAGCCCCAGCATTTT; CDR3: CAWGRAQPQHF
D: TRBD2; J: TRBJ2-5; V: TRBV6-2/TRBV6-3; size: NA; DNA: TGTGCCAGCACCCCGGTGGCTAGCGGGGGCCAAGAGACCCAGTACTTC; CDR3: CASTPVASGGQETQYF
D: TRBD2; J: TRBJ2-1; V: TRBV20-1; size: NA; DNA: TGCAGTGCTAGAGATCTTAAACAGGCGGGAGGGAACAATGAGCAGTTCTTC; CDR3: CSARDLKQAGGNNEQFF
D: NA; J: TRBJ1-3; V: TRBV3-1; size: NA; DNA: TGTGCCAGCAGCCGGGCGAGCTCTGGAAACACCATATATTTT; CDR3: CASSRASSGNTIYF